These 19 T cell receptor beta chains were all obtained from the same sample, sequenced in a study of patients and donors after allogeneic stem cell transplantation. Each CDR3 protein gets one entry after TCRdb re-called the RT-PCR reads with MiXCR. The sample consists of approximately 90,000 distinct CDR3 sequences, 5% of them appearing once. Material for sequencing was blood, either unsorted or a sorted T cell fraction (not recorded which). These receptor sequences come from a human donor who was either an allogeneic HSCT recipient or a stem cell or donor lymphocyte infusion donor (not recorded which). It is not recorded whose cells these are; they may come from a transplant donor.

This clonotype has more than one count but fewer than ten. A single base separates this from a much larger clone, so it may be a read error. The chain is built from TRBV20-1 and TRBJ2-7; the D is unclear. The V end lost 4 bases, the J end lost 4 bases, and 14 bases lay between the germline ends. The CDR3 totals 13 residues. From germline, CDR1 is DFQATT and CDR2 SNEGSKA (reference sequence). The CDR3 DNA sequence: TGCAGTGCTACAGCCGGCCTCACGTACGAGCAGTACTTC. Its translation: CSATAGLTYEQYF.

The chain has TRBV11-3 and TRBJ1-2; 8 bases match TRBD1. Germline values: CDR1 SGHNT, CDR2 YENEEA. This CDR3 is built from 12 residues. The J segment lost 9 bases and the V segment lost 4 bases, leaving 4 bases of the junction unmatched. CDR3 sequence: CASSSSGGRYTF. CDR3 DNA: TGTGCCAGCAGCTCCTCAGGGGGCCGCTACACCTTC.

This clonotype has a count of ten or more. J is TRBJ1-2 and V is TRBV4-1, with TRBD1 matching over 10 bases. V lost 1 base to trimming and J lost 8 bases; unmatched junction nucleotides: 10. The CDR3 loop spans 16 amino acids. Germline V CDR1 and CDR2: MGHRA, YSYEKL. The CDR3 coding sequence is TGCGCCAGCAGCCAAGTCCCGGGACAGGGGTTTATCGGCTACACCTTC. It specifies CASSQVPGQGFIGYTF.

This clonotype was found many times. The genes are TRBV12-3 or TRBV12-4 and TRBJ1-1, with D perhaps matching TRBD1 (6 bases). V dropped 6 bases and J dropped 0 bases, with 17 bases sitting between them. The CDR3 has 16 residues. The CDR3 here is CASSPGAEKVNTEAFF. CDR3 sequence (DNA): TGTGCCAGCAGCCCAGGGGCAGAGAAAGTGAACACTGAAGCTTTCTTT.

This clonotype was picked up many times. The V and J genes are TRBV5-1 and TRBJ2-3; 9 nucleotides agree with TRBD2. Germline V gene sequence: CDR1 SGHRS, CDR2 YFSETQ. V lost 0 bases to trimming and J lost 1 base; unmatched junction nucleotides: 6. This CDR3 region has 17 residues. The CDR3 here is CASSLGRASGGTDTQYF. The CDR3, as DNA: TGCGCCAGCAGCTTGGGGAGGGCTAGCGGGGGCACAGATACGCAGTATTTT.

This clonotype has at least ten counts. At one end the junction does not follow the germline gene, possibly because of a read error. The chain combines TRBV6-1 with TRBJ1-5; D is possibly TRBD1 (5 bases). The CDR3 is made up of 15 amino acids. Germline loops: CDR1 MNHNS, CDR2 SASEGT. CDR3 sequence reads: CASREGGDHNQPQHF. The CDR3 DNA sequence: TGTGCCAGCAGGGAAGGAGGGGATCATAATCAGCCCCAGCATTTT.

This chain uses TRBV19 with TRBJ2-3, with D maybe TRBD1 (6 bases). Germline lookup yields CDR1 LNHDA and CDR2 SQIVND (reference sequence). This CDR3 spans 15 amino acids. The V gene lost 2 bases and the J gene lost 4 bases, with 13 bases spanning the gap. The DNA of the CDR3 is TGTGCCAGTAGTATACAGGGGCTCGAGTCAGATACGCAGTATTTT. Translation: CASSIQGLESDTQYF.

This clonotype has only a few counts. J is TRBJ1-5 and V is TRBV27; the D gene is possibly TRBD1 (6 bases). V lost 4 bases, J lost 1 base, and 11 bases lay in between. The CDR3 is 15 amino acids. Germline loops: CDR1 MNHEY, CDR2 SMNVEV (reference sequence). CDR3 nucleotide sequence: TGTGCCAGCAGTTCACTACAGGGAAGCAATCAGCCCCAGCATTTT. Protein product: CASSSLQGSNQPQHF.

There are many counts of this clonotype. V gene TRBV18 combines with J gene TRBJ2-7; D gene uncertain. Germline V CDR1 and CDR2: KGHSH, LQKENI. This CDR3 spans 11 amino acids. Trimming removed 2 bases at V and 4 bases at J, with 3 bases between. The CDR3 reads CASSPEYEQYF. The CDR3 DNA follows: TGTGCCAGCTCACCAGAATACGAGCAGTACTTC.

Many counts were recorded for this clonotype. The chain couples TRBV5-1 to TRBJ2-3; TRBD1 matches 9 bases. This CDR3 is built from 15 residues. Germline lookup yields CDR1 SGHRS and CDR2 YFSETQ. J was trimmed by 1 base and V by 3 bases; bases with no gene match: 3. The chain's CDR3 is CASSWTGVGTDTQYF. In DNA form, the CDR3 reads TGCGCCAGCAGCTGGACAGGGGTTGGCACAGATACGCAGTATTTT.

This clonotype showed up many times. This sequence joins TRBV25-1 and TRBJ2-1, with unresolved D. Germline V gives CDR1 MGHDK, CDR2 SYGVNS. V was shortened by 0 bases and J by 8 bases, with 5 bases between the two germline ends. There are 12 residues in the CDR3. CDR3 sequence: CASSEYGDEQFF. As DNA, the CDR3 is TGTGCCAGCAGTGAATATGGGGATGAGCAGTTCTTC.

This clonotype was seen only a few times. The V and J genes are TRBV29-1 and TRBJ2-7; 12 bases align to TRBD2. The V gene's germline CDR1 is SQVTM and CDR2 ANQGSEA. J gave up 7 bases and V 5 bases, and 15 bases lay outside the gene matches. The CDR3 loop spans 16 amino acids. The CDR3 region is CSVRGTSGFLTGEQYF. The CDR3 nucleotides are TGCAGCGTTCGAGGGACTAGCGGGTTTTTAACGGGGGAGCAGTACTTC.

This clonotype showed up many times. This chain uses TRBV5-1 with TRBJ2-1, with 8 bases identical to TRBD2. J lost 10 bases, V lost 1 base, and 10 bases had no gene match. This CDR3 has 15 residues. Germline V gene data show CDR1 as SGHRS and CDR2 as YFSETQ. CDR3 loop: CASSLRIGVAGEQFF. The DNA of the CDR3 is TGCGCCAGCAGCTTGAGGATAGGAGTAGCGGGAGAGCAGTTCTTC. The full variable domain, with the rest looked up from reference TRBV5-1 and TRBJ2-1, is KAGVTQTPRYLIKTRGQQVTLSCSPISGHRSVSWYQQTPGQGLQFLFEYFSETQRNKGNFPGRFSGRQFSNSRSEMNVSTLELGDSALYLCASSLRIGVAGEQFFGPGTRLTVL.

The rearrangement uses TRBV18 and TRBJ1-2; D remains unclear. V dropped 0 bases and J dropped 6 bases, with 11 bases sitting between them. Germline V CDR1 and CDR2: KGHSH, LQKENI. This CDR3 has 14 amino acids. In DNA form, the CDR3 reads TGTGCCAGCTCACCACCGCAAGGGCCAGATGGCTACACCTTC. Amino acid sequence: CASSPPQGPDGYTF. Full variable domain (outside the CDR3, taken from reference TRBV18 and TRBJ1-2): NAGVMQNPRHLVRRRGQEARLRCSPMKGHSHVYWYRQLPEEGLKFMVYLQKENIIDESGMPKERFSAEFPKEGPSILRIQQVVRGDSAAYFCASSPPQGPDGYTFGSGTRLTVV.

This clonotype was detected many times. This chain uses TRBV12-5 with TRBJ1-2; D uncertain. This CDR3 is 15 amino acids long. Germline V CDR1 and CDR2: LGHNT, FRNRAP. Trimming removed 0 bases at V and 0 bases at J, with 8 bases between. The CDR3 sequence: CASGLVTASNYGYTF. In nucleotides, the CDR3 is TGTGCTAGTGGTTTGGTGACGGCCTCTAACTATGGCTACACCTTC.

In its sample, this clonotype was seen many times. The rearrangement joins TRBV3-1 to TRBJ1-2; D may be TRBD1 (6 bases). The germline CDR1 and CDR2 sequences are LGHDT and YNNKEL (reference sequence). This CDR3 spans 15 amino acids. Trimming pared 3 bases from V and 4 bases from J, leaving 15 bases between. CDR3 nucleotide sequence: TGTGCCAGCAGCCACGCGACAGGATACCGCTATGGCTACACCTTC. Amino acid sequence: CASSHATGYRYGYTF.

The CDR3 nucleotides read TGTGCCAGCAGCTTAGGGCTCGGCAGGGGGGCCTCTGGAAACACCATATATTTT. Amino acids: CASSLGLGRGASGNTIYF. The chain uses TRBV7-8 and TRBJ1-3; 7 nucleotides match TRBD1. In germline, CDR1 is SGHVS, CDR2 FQNEAQ. The CDR3 length is 18 residues. Trimming at V came to 1 base and at J to 0 bases, leaving 9 bases not matched to a gene.

This clonotype was seen repeatedly, ten times or more. This chain uses TRBV5-4 with TRBJ2-2, with D perhaps TRBD2 (5 bases). V lost 4 bases and J 7 bases, leaving 14 bases between the germline ends. The CDR3 loop spans 14 amino acids. Per germline, CDR1 SGHNT and CDR2 YYREEE (reference sequence). The CDR3 loop is CASSPSVGDGELFF. As DNA, the CDR3 is TGTGCCAGCAGCCCGAGCGTCGGGGACGGGGAGCTGTTTTTT.

This clonotype occurred many times. The chain links TRBV12-3 or TRBV12-4 to TRBJ2-7; D call uncertain. V lost 5 bases and J 6 bases, leaving 8 bases between the germline ends. This CDR3 region has 11 residues. CDR3 sequence reads: CASSLVGEQYF. CDR3 nucleotides: TGTGCCAGCAGTCTAGTGGGCGAGCAGTACTTC.